The sequence of this T cell receptor (beta chain) was determined in a study of blood T cell repertoires in COVID-19. The V end was cut by 0 bases, the J end by 12 bases, with 6 bases between. There are 12 residues in the CDR3. The germline CDR1 and CDR2 sequences are LGHDT and YNNKEL (reference sequence). Original handling: The authors estimated nucleated cell counts from reference gene primer amplification. Here immunoSEQ multiplex PCR was the method, and the copy in TCRdb shows in-frame clones only, minus some. Clone size and V and J calls were adopted from that table, with D and trimming inferred from the DNA. The sample includes 20,000 to 25,000 clones, around 90% of them seen just once. The count of this clone is one.

The sequenced sample consisted of peripheral blood. This receptor was obtained from a human donor in a cohort sampled during active COVID-19. The chain is built from TRBV3-1 (or the pseudogene TRBV3-2) and TRBJ1-6; D gene ambiguous. As DNA, the CDR3 is TGTGCCAGCAGCCAAGATCGGGGACCCCTCCACTTT. Residues: CASSQDRGPLHF.